Many counts were recorded for the clone carrying this TCR beta chain. Its antigen is as yet unknown. The sample is drawn from a study of Graves' ophthalmopathy and Graves' hyperthyroidism. Whole-study context: Being free of ophthalmopathy for 18 months of follow-up defined stable hyperthyroidism.

Using RNA transcripts, the TCR beta CDR3 regions were amplified. The authors performed first-round RT-PCR with HTBI primers and then a second-round multiplex PCR. TCRdb recomputed calls from the multiplex PCR reads with MiXCR, one row per CDR3 protein. This table holds 900,000 to 1,200,000 distinct CDR3 sequences, less than 45% found once. Orbital computed tomography and thyroid ultrasound, along with TRAb, serum thyroxine and clinical symptoms, underpinned diagnosis. Points from the study as a whole: Also, most clonotypes expanded in the thyroid above 0.001 frequency appeared in blood. In separating ophthalmopathy from stable hyperthyroidism, a 13-signature model achieved 85% to 90% sensitivity and nearly 84% specificity.

In germline, CDR1 is ENHRY, CDR2 SYGVKD. Trimming cost V 6 bases and J 4 bases, with 9 bases left between them. The length of the CDR3 is 12 residues. Sequences were obtained from peripheral blood or thyroid tissue (not recorded which). This sequence originates from an adult man with Graves' hyperthyroidism. The chain is built from TRBV10-3 and TRBJ1-1; D may be TRBD1 (5 bases). The DNA of the CDR3 is TGTGCCATCAGAGGGGTCTCCACTGAAGCTTTCTTT. It is translated as CAIRGVSTEAFF.